The sequence of this T cell receptor (beta chain) was determined in a study of blood T cell repertoires in COVID-19. Study as a whole: Samples of COVID-19 (acute and convalescent) were obtained from the United States, Italy and Spain. Sample material is recorded as cDNA or gDNA derived from T cells, B-cell-depleted T cells, or PBMCs.

Authors' processing steps: Scientists estimated how many nucleated cells there were by amplifying reference gene primers. TCRdb's copy holds only in-frame clones and misses some; the assay was immunoSEQ multiplex PCR. That table furnishes V, J and clone size, whereas the DNA furnished D and trimming. The data contain around 260,000 clones, around 90% of them singletons. With respect to this clone: The sample holds other DNA sequences that translate to the same CDR3.

The receptor's source is a middle-aged woman who had recovered from COVID-19. Sequencing was performed on peripheral blood.

DNA for the CDR3: TGTGCCAGCAGTGGGCTAGCGGTGAACACCGGGGAGCTGTTTTTT. As protein: CASSGLAVNTGELFF. The rearrangement links TRBV2 to TRBJ2-2; 7 nucleotides match TRBD2. This CDR3 has 15 residues. Germline loops: CDR1 SNHLY, CDR2 FYNNEI. Trimming cost V 4 bases and J 1 base; bases outside gene matches: 3.